This T cell receptor (beta chain) was identified during a study of cytomegalovirus exposure and HLA in healthy donors (TCRdb year 2017). With regard to the full study: In an earlier analysis of some 550 of the donors, 276 Gb of sequence data and approximately 120 million unique TCR beta sequences from about 179 million T cells were reported. Approximately 300 gigabases of sequencing data and approximately 92 million unique TCR sequences made up an early release that covered about 640 HLA-typed donors. A later analysis re-examined previously published TCR beta repertoires from just over 650 donors and added high-resolution HLA genotyping to investigate patterns of TCR occurrence. A later genetic analysis took genome-wide SNP genotypes for about 55% of the 666 donors and used that subset as a discovery cohort. High-throughput TCR immunosequencing, statistical association of individual TCRs with disease status, and machine learning were combined to predict cytomegalovirus infection status. Both class I and class II loci were covered by HLA typing, at four-digit resolution. The number of donors typed differed by locus, with 629-630 for A, B, C, DRB1 and DQB1, around 520 for DQA1, about 610 for DPA1, and some 440 for DPB1. Alongside the repertoire data, information on donor age, sex, ethnicity and CMV serostatus was compiled. An earlier analysis of approximately 640 of the donors applied high-throughput TCR beta sequencing to assess whether each TCR beta V gene segment acted as functional or pseudogenic. Of the roughly 400 genotyped donors, about 80% fell in the genetic ancestry cluster associated with self-reported Caucasian donors. Because of strong linkage in the cohort, roughly five DR-DQ haplotypes were treated as single units for association and clustering. On average, around 200,000 unique TCR beta nucleotide sequences were sequenced per donor among 398 genotyped donors of the cohort, with roughly 18% of those sequences being non-productive. Rather than drawing on any new phenotypic data, the later analysis identified candidate immune exposures from TCR beta sequences and the way those sequences occurred across donors. In addition to the first cohort of 666 subjects, a separate validation cohort of approximately 130 different subjects was used. The T cell repertoires of about 700 subjects were profiled by immunosequencing and related to cytomegalovirus serostatus. Every discovery cohort repertoire had been produced on one sequencing platform. The study aimed to test whether signatures of past pathogen exposure could be identified by cataloging public T cell receptors. Broader findings and caveats from the paper: Because HLA typing was unavailable for some donors at each locus, only the typed subset was used in association tests. Because counts were too low, about 18 rarely observed V segments, including chromosome 9 orphons, were excluded from the earlier analysis of several hundred of the donors. The study listed 164 TCR beta chains as associated with cytomegalovirus. Most TCR sequences were observed very rarely across donors, whereas some public TCRs were present in many individuals. In a later genetic analysis, a missense DCLRE1C variant was associated with V-gene and J-gene trimming of TCR beta chains, and the association was replicated in an independent cohort. In vitro tests confirmed that a few of the cytomegalovirus-associated TCR beta chains recognize cytomegalovirus antigens. The only immune exposure information available for the cohort was CMV serostatus. The authors suggested that the approach could potentially be generalized to other disease states and immunological phenotypes. According to a later genetic analysis, donors in an Asian-associated ancestry cluster had fewer N-insertions in productive TCRs than the approximately 610-donor mean. In an earlier analysis of about 540 of the donors, most TCR beta V segments were observed in productive rearrangements about 90% or about 30% of the time, broadly matching IMGT annotations. In a later analysis, HLA-associated TCR beta chains showed more clonal expansion and lower generation probabilities than non-associated chains that were equally common. A further reported finding was that TCR beta sequences accurately predicted the HLA-A and HLA-B alleles for most subjects in the first cohort. Only TCR beta chains were sequenced in this cohort, and the absence of alpha or paired-chain data limited detectable features. A later analysis found that TCR association rates varied across HLA loci, with DRB1 alleles showing the most associated TCRs and HLA-C alleles the fewest. The presence/absence analyses assumed that sequencing depth was roughly uniform across donors, and that assumption may not be true. Strong co-occurrence of HLA alleles, especially DR and DQ, made assigning TCR associations to individual alleles difficult. In a later analysis, around 17,000 TCR beta sequences were associated with specific HLA alleles at a false discovery rate of 0.05. A cluster of highly shared sequence variants was judged likely to be a technical artifact of the sequencing pipeline. Correlated functional status among segregating V segments might be attributable to linkage disequilibrium, but an unknown experimental factor could not be ruled out. In a later analysis, several top co-occurrence clusters were reported to appear linked to parvovirus B19, influenza, CMV and Epstein-Barr virus. The classifier was reported to diagnose cytomegalovirus status with high specificity and sensitivity in both the original and validation cohorts. Some IMGT-functional V segments, including TRBV6-2 and TRBV6-3, could not be told apart with the 87-base-pair reads, so those segments were excluded. A later analysis found that most CMV-associated TCR beta chains appeared HLA-restricted, with HLA associations seemingly driven largely by CMV exposure.

Reading from cysteine to phenylalanine, the CDR3 counts 15 amino acids. Only the CDR3 portion is preserved as DNA: 45 bases, with reading frame beginning at the first base. CDR1 MDHEN and CDR2 SYDVKM are derived from the germline V gene. The germline V and J ends show losses of 7 bases and 6 bases respectively, and no gene match explains 10 bases of the junction. The library was generated by the immunoSEQ multiplex PCR assay. For the multiplex PCR, a mixture combining 60 forward primers for TCR Vbeta segments and 13 reverse primers for TCR Jbeta segments was used. A multiplex PCR assay on genomic DNA amplified the CDR3 region of rearranged TCR beta genes. On the Illumina HiSeq System, the amplified TCR beta libraries were sequenced as 87-base-pair reads. From the authors' description of their analysis: In a later analysis, 77 million or so unique TCR beta chains were counted across the 500 to 850 repertoires, and approximately 11 million of these chains were shared by at least two donors. A nearest-neighbor algorithm error-corrected the raw reads and collapsed the reads into unique sequences, merging closely related sequences to remove PCR and sequencing errors. To assign V, D and J gene segments, CDR3 sequences were aligned to IMGT reference sequences. For a sequence to be retained, a match of at least six nucleotides to both a V gene segment and a J gene segment was required. Rearrangements were classified as productive when the CDR3 lacked stop codons and remained in frame with V and J, and all other rearrangements were classified as non-productive. Following IMGT convention, CDR3 was defined as the stretch from the second conserved V-encoded cysteine up to the conserved J-encoded phenylalanine. Sequences without an unambiguous match to a single V gene segment were excluded from the earlier analysis of approximately 560 of the donors. In an earlier analysis of approximately 590 of the donors, V segments were called functional above 56.7% productive rearrangements and were called segregating when the between-donor standard deviation exceeded 5%. A statistical classification framework was built to diagnose cytomegalovirus status from the catalog of TCR beta chain sequences. In a later analysis, V and J genes were assigned by comparing TCR nucleotide sequences against IMGT/GENE-DB human TR gene sequences. The TCRdist pipeline was used in a later analysis to assign CDR3 sequences and most-parsimonious VDJ recombination scenarios. A later analysis defined each TCR beta chain by its CDR3 amino acid sequence plus V-gene family, and excluded reads lacking a unique V-gene family. A later analysis removed 592 highly shared, low-generation-probability nucleotide sequences to deal with suspected cross-contamination and a sequencing artifact. A later analysis calculated a clonal expansion index for each public chain from normalized within-repertoire ranks of inferred template counts. Generation probabilities in a later analysis came from a VDJ recombination model fitted to out-of-frame rearrangements, and those results were checked against IGoR. A later analysis scored TCR-TCR, TCR-HLA and TCR-CMV co-occurrence with hypergeometric tests, applying a repertoire-size bias correction to TCR pairs. False discovery rates were estimated in a later analysis by permuting HLA or CMV assignments 20 times. In a later analysis, co-occurring TCRs were grouped using DBSCAN, and TCRdist sequence similarity was added for clustering within HLA-allele-positive subsets. Co-occurrence clustering excluded repertoires with fewer than 30,000 or more than 120,000 public chains, plus five with anomalous nucleotide sharing. TCRdb took over this immuneACCESS table, retaining in-frame rearrangements with V and J assigned. Such tables are incomplete; in checked studies, under half of the missing clones stem from an unresolved V gene, and the remainder is unexplained. V, J and clone size derive from that table, while D and trimming were established from the DNA sequence. In this sample the table shows roughly 200,000 clones, roughly 85% of which occur a single time. About 2.3% of the sample goes to the ten largest clones.

The cohort comprised 670 or so healthy bone marrow donors. Cohort members were all nominally healthy when sampled, although unrecorded immune exposures were likely present. The donor was CMV seronegative and was included in the group of about 350 seronegative cohort members. A peripheral blood sample was provided by each donor, and peripheral blood mononuclear cells were used for TCR beta sequencing. The Qiagen DNeasy Blood Extraction Kit was used to extract genomic DNA from the blood cell samples. A remark on this clone: It has no known antigen specificity. Per-base qualities were not stored, and no clone one base away is much larger.

The chain uses TRBV28 and TRBJ2-1; 9 bases in the middle match TRBD2. This TCR was recovered from a woman between 45 and 60 years old in good health and CMV-seronegative. The sequenced material came from PBMCs. The CDR3 protein sequence reads: CASTLGGTSRNEQFF. The base sequence is TGTGCCAGCACCCTTGGGGGGACTAGCCGCAATGAGCAGTTCTTC.